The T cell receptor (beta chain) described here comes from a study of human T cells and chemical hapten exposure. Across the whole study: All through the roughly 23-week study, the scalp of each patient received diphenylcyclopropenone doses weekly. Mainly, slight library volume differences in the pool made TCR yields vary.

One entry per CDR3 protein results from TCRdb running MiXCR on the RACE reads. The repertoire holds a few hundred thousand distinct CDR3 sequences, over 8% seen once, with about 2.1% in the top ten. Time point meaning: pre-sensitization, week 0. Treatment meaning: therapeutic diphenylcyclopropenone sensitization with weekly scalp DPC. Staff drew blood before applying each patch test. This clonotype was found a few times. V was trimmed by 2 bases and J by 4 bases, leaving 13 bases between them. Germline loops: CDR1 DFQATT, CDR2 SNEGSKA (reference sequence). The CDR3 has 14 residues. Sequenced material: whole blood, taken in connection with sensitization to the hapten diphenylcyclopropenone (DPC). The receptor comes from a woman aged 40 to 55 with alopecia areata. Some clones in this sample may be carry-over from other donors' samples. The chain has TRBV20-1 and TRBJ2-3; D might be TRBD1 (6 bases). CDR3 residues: CSARPRGRPDTQYF. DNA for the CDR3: TGCAGTGCTAGACCCAGGGGTAGGCCAGATACGCAGTATTTT.